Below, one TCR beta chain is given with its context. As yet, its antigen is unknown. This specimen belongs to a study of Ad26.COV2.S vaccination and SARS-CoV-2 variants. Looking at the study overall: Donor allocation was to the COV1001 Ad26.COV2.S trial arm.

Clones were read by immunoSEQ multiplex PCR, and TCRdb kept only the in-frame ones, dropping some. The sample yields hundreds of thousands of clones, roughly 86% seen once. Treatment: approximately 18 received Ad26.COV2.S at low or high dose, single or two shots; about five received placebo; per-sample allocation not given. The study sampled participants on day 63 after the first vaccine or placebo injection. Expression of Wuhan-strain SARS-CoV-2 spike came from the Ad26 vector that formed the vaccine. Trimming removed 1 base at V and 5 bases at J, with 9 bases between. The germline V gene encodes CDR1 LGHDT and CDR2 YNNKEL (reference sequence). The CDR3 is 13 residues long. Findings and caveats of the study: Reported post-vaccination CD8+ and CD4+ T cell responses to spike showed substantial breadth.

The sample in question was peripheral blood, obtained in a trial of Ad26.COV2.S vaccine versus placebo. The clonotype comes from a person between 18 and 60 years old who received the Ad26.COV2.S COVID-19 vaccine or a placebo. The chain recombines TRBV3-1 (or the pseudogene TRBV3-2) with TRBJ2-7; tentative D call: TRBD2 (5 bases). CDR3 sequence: CASSQAGENEQYF. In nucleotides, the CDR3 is TGTGCCAGCAGCCAAGCCGGGGAAAACGAGCAGTACTTC.